The 20 T cell receptor beta chains in this list originate from one sample, sequenced in a study of T cells after yellow fever vaccination. From the 5' RACE reads, TCRdb called clonotypes with MiXCR, one entry per CDR3 protein. Among approximately 34,000 distinct CDR3 sequences listed, roughly 10% were seen once. Source: PBMCs, either bulk or a sorted T-cell subset (CD4+, CD8+, memory, or dextramer-sorted; not recorded which), taken about 2 weeks after the first yellow fever vaccination. The receptor source for this set is a man between 18 and 35 years old who received the YFV17D yellow fever vaccine.

This clonotype was seen repeatedly, ten times or more. J is TRBJ2-7 and V is TRBV5-6; D is perhaps TRBD1 (5 bases). The CDR3 has 13 residues. V was cut by 3 bases and J by 5 bases, with 12 bases left in between. Germline V gives CDR1 SGHDT, CDR2 YYEEEE. CDR3 sequence reads: CASSSTWGDEQYV. CDR3 DNA sequence: TGTGCCAGCAGCTCTACTTGGGGCGACGAGCAGTACGTC.

Many counts were recorded for this clonotype. The V and J genes are TRBV4-1 and TRBJ2-5, with D hard to call. This CDR3 has 14 amino acids. The germline V gene encodes CDR1 MGHRA and CDR2 YSYEKL. V dropped 4 bases and J dropped 2 bases, with 11 bases sitting between them. The DNA for the CDR3 is TGCGCCAGCAGCCCGGCTACCTCACAAGAGACCCAGTACTTC. Translation gives CASSPATSQETQYF.

This clonotype occurred many times. The chain carries TRBV18 and TRBJ1-1, with D perhaps TRBD1 (5 bases). Germline CDR1 and CDR2: KGHSH and LQKENI. This CDR3 is built from 14 residues. V was shortened by 0 bases and J by 4 bases, with 9 bases between the two germline ends. The CDR3 DNA reads as TGTGCCAGCTCACCACCCGGGGCCCTCACTGAAGCTTTCTTT. Its protein product is CASSPPGALTEAFF.

This clonotype has ten or more counts. The CDR3 loop is CASSEAEGTGGQPQHF. The CDR3 nucleotides are TGTGCCAGCAGTGAAGCGGAGGGGACAGGGGGACAGCCCCAGCATTTT. The chain recombines TRBV6-1 with TRBJ1-5, with TRBD1 matching over 11 bases. CDR3 length: 16 amino acids. Germline CDR1 reads MNHNS; CDR2 reads SASEGT. V was clipped by 0 bases and J by 7 bases; unmatched bases: 5.

This clonotype has ten or more counts. The V call is TRBV30, the J call TRBJ1-5; 7 bases are shared with TRBD1. Germline V gives CDR1 GTSNPN, CDR2 SVGIG (reference sequence). The CDR3 runs to 18 residues. The V and J ends lost 2 bases and 1 base, in that order; junction bases with no gene match: 14. The CDR3 region is CAWSNGRGLGWSNQPQHF. The DNA of the CDR3 is TGTGCCTGGAGTAATGGCAGGGGGTTAGGTTGGAGCAATCAGCCCCAGCATTTT.

For this clonotype: It may be a read error: a sequence one base away is much more abundant. This chain connects TRBV20-1 to TRBJ2-1; weak D call: TRBD2 (6 bases). The germline CDR1 and CDR2 sequences are DFQATT and SNEGSKA (reference sequence). This CDR3 has 15 residues. Trimming cost V 0 bases and J 9 bases, with 18 bases left between them. CDR3 residues: CSARDEPRGFTEQFF. CDR3 DNA sequence: TGCAGTGCTAGAGATGAGCCGCGGGGTTTTACTGAGCAGTTCTTC.

This clonotype was seen many times. The chain has TRBV20-1 and TRBJ1-2; D is perhaps TRBD1 (6 bases). The germline V and J ends were trimmed by 1 base and 2 bases, with 8 bases remaining between them. The V gene's germline CDR1 is DFQATT and CDR2 SNEGSKA (reference sequence). CDR3 length equals 13 residues. CDR3 sequence reads: CSARGQANYGYTF. CDR3 nucleotides: TGCAGTGCTAGAGGACAGGCGAACTATGGCTACACCTTC.

This clonotype was detected ten times or more. The gene calls are TRBV12-3 or TRBV12-4 and TRBJ2-2; no definite D call. The V end was cut by 5 bases, the J end by 4 bases, with 5 bases between. The CDR3 has 12 amino acids. The CDR3 protein is CASSPLTGELFF. The DNA of the CDR3 is TGTGCCAGCAGTCCACTCACCGGGGAGCTGTTTTTT.

Many counts were recorded for this clonotype. The chain joins TRBV6-5 to TRBJ1-2; TRBD1 matches at 10 bases. From germline, CDR1 is MNHEY and CDR2 SVGAGI. The V and J ends lost 5 bases and 7 bases, in that order; junction bases with no gene match: 10. The CDR3 totals 15 residues. The CDR3 DNA reads as TGTGCCAGCAGTCTCCGGGCGACAGGGGGCCTTGGCTACACCTTC. It is translated as CASSLRATGGLGYTF.

This clonotype has at least ten counts. V usage is TRBV6-5 and J usage is TRBJ1-1, with D tentatively TRBD1 (5 bases). Trimming left V 6 bases short and J 1 base short, with 12 bases between. Germline V gene lookup returns CDR1 MNHEY and CDR2 SVGAGI. This CDR3 comprises 14 residues. The CDR3: CASRRGLRNTEAFF. Here the CDR3 DNA reads TGTGCCAGCAGACGGGGACTGAGGAACACTGAAGCTTTCTTT.

This clonotype has a count of ten or more. J is TRBJ2-5 and V is TRBV5-1; possible D gene TRBD2, 6 bases. Trimming shortened V by 4 bases and J by 5 bases, and 12 bases separated the two germline ends. The CDR3 sequence is 13 residues long. Germline V gene sequence: CDR1 SGHRS, CDR2 YFSETQ. The CDR3 nucleotides read TGCGCCAGCAGCCGGAGGGAGCGGGAGACCCAGTACTTC. Amino acids: CASSRRERETQYF. The full variable domain, its missing parts supplied by reference TRBV5-1 and TRBJ2-5, is KAGVTQTPRYLIKTRGQQVTLSCSPISGHRSVSWYQQTPGQGLQFLFEYFSETQRNKGNFPGRFSGRQFSNSRSEMNVSTLELGDSALYLCASSRRERETQYFGPGTRLLVL.

In its sample, this clonotype is medium-sized. This chain joins TRBV5-1 and TRBJ2-4; 7 nucleotides agree with TRBD1. Trimming took 9 bases from V and 7 from J; bases not matched to a gene: 7. The CDR3 extends over 12 amino acids. The germline gives CDR1 SGHRS, CDR2 YFSETQ. The CDR3 DNA reads TGCGCCACTCGGGACAGTGGGAACATTCAGTACTTC. This codes for CATRDSGNIQYF.

This clonotype showed up many times. The chain is built from TRBV18 and TRBJ1-1, with no clear D. Germline lookup yields CDR1 KGHSH and CDR2 LQKENI. The ends were cut back, 3 bases at V and 3 bases at J, with 11 bases in the middle. CDR3 length equals 14 residues. CDR3 coding DNA: TGTGCCAGCTCACCGAGTATGGCGGACACTGAAGCTTTCTTT. Protein: CASSPSMADTEAFF. The full variable domain, with the rest looked up from reference TRBV18 and TRBJ1-1, is NAGVMQNPRHLVRRRGQEARLRCSPMKGHSHVYWYRQLPEEGLKFMVYLQKENIIDESGMPKERFSAEFPKEGPSILRIQQVVRGDSAAYFCASSPSMADTEAFFGQGTRLTVV.

This clonotype was observed many times. The chain carries TRBV21-1 and TRBJ2-3; the table's D call of TRBD2 was not tested on the DNA. TRBV21-1 is designated a pseudogene. The CDR3 has 18 residues. The DNA for the CDR3 is TGTGCCAGCAACGCGGGACTAGCGGGGGGGCCGTGCACAGATACGCAGTATTTT. Encoded protein: CASNAGLAGGPCTDTQYF.

This clonotype came up many times. The rearrangement joins TRBV7-2 to TRBJ1-5, with D perhaps matching TRBD1 (5 bases). CDR1 and CDR2 (germline): SGHTA, FQGNSA. This CDR3 is built from 13 residues. V was shortened by 0 bases and J by 7 bases, with 7 bases between the two germline ends. The CDR3 DNA is TGTGCCAGCAGCTTAGCGGGGGAACAGCCCCAGCATTTT. Its protein is CASSLAGEQPQHF.

This clonotype was picked up many times. The chain is built from TRBV6-1 and TRBJ2-7; no reliable D call. The V end lost 3 bases, the J end lost 0 bases, and 9 bases lay between the germline ends. Germline assignment: CDR1 MNHNS and CDR2 SASEGT. The CDR3 runs 14 residues. The CDR3 spells CASSDPMSSYEQYV. As DNA, the CDR3 is TGTGCCAGCAGTGATCCTATGAGCTCCTACGAGCAGTACGTC.

This clonotype was counted many times. J is TRBJ2-5 and V is TRBV20-1; D may be TRBD1 (5 bases). This CDR3 spans 14 amino acids. V was shortened by 6 bases and J by 4 bases, with 18 bases between the two germline ends. Germline lookup yields CDR1 DFQATT and CDR2 SNEGSKA (reference sequence). The CDR3 is CSADPGKGTETQYF. CDR3 in DNA: TGCAGTGCCGACCCAGGGAAGGGCACAGAGACCCAGTACTTC.

This clonotype has ten or more counts. The CDR3 bases are TGTGCCAGCAGCGTAGCGGAGGCAGAGACCCAGTACTTC. This translates into CASSVAEAETQYF. This chain uses TRBV9 with TRBJ2-5; D perhaps matches TRBD2 (5 bases). Trimming left V 0 bases short and J 4 bases short, with 7 bases between. CDR1 and CDR2 (germline): SGDLS, YYNGEE. The CDR3 spans 13 residues.

This clonotype appeared many times. The rearrangement links TRBV20-1 to TRBJ1-5; TRBD1 is a possible D gene (6 bases). Germline V lookup: CDR1 DFQATT, CDR2 SNEGSKA (reference sequence). Trimming took 6 bases from V and 7 from J, leaving 16 bases between them. CDR3 length: 13 residues. Here the CDR3 DNA reads TGCAGTGCCAATACAGGGAGTGGGCAGCCCCAGCATTTT. Translating gives CSANTGSGQPQHF.

This clonotype showed up many times. The chain combines TRBV12-3 or TRBV12-4 with TRBJ1-2; 9 bases agree with TRBD1. There are 15 residues in the CDR3. V lost 2 bases, J lost 5 bases, and 6 bases stayed unmatched. The CDR3 DNA reads as TGTGCCAGCAGTTTAAATACAGGGGGCCGGTATGGCTACACCTTC. Its protein is CASSLNTGGRYGYTF.